The 5 T cell receptor beta chains in this list originate from one sample, sequenced in a study of blood T cell repertoires in COVID-19. Assay: immunoSEQ multiplex PCR; the TCRdb copy retains only in-frame clones and omits some. The repertoire holds some 300,000 clones, with 90% as singletons. Sequenced material: PBMCs or T cells enriched from blood (not recorded which). Source of these receptors: a woman younger than 30 with acute COVID-19.

This clone was picked up one time. The chain is built from TRBV7-2 and TRBJ1-6, with D maybe TRBD1 (5 bases). Per the germline V gene, CDR1 is SGHTA and CDR2 is FQGNSA. Trimming stripped 3 bases from V and 5 bases from J, with 14 bases between. The CDR3 is made up of 16 amino acids. In nucleotides, the CDR3 is TGTGCCAGCAGCTTGAGTGGGCTAGGGGATAATTCACCCCTCCACTTT. Translating gives CASSLSGLGDNSPLHF.

The chain couples TRBV10-3 to TRBJ2-2; TRBD2 matches 13 bases. Per germline, CDR1 ENHRY and CDR2 SYGVKD. J was trimmed by 6 bases and V by 6 bases; bases with no gene match: 4. CDR3 length: 15 residues. CDR3 amino acids: CAIRRTSGSAGELFF. CDR3 nucleotide sequence: TGTGCCATCAGGCGGACTAGCGGGAGCGCCGGGGAGCTGTTTTTT.

The CDR3 sequence: CASIPGRARNTEAFF. The CDR3 DNA sequence: TGTGCCAGTATCCCTGGGAGGGCGAGGAACACTGAAGCTTTCTTT. The J gene is TRBJ1-1, the V gene TRBV19; D remains ambiguous. Germline CDR1 LNHDA, CDR2 SQIVND (reference sequence). The V end was cut by 7 bases, the J end by 1 base, with 16 bases between. The CDR3 has 15 residues.

This clone was detected only once. This chain links TRBV11-3 with TRBJ2-1; 9 bases line up with TRBD2. V was pared by 3 bases and J by 5 bases, with 8 bases of the junction left unmatched. The CDR3 consists of 16 residues. In germline, CDR1 is SGHNT, CDR2 YENEEA. DNA for the CDR3: TGTGCCAGCAGCTTTTTGCTTGCGGGAGGGAACAATGAGCAGTTCTTC. It is translated as CASSFLLAGGNNEQFF.

This clone was seen only once. The genes are TRBV24-1 and TRBJ2-7; TRBD1 agrees at 9 bases. Unmatched junction bases numbered 10, after V lost 4 bases and J lost 4 bases. Germline CDR1 KGHDR, CDR2 SFDVKD. The CDR3 consists of 16 residues. CDR3 protein: CATSDAKGTGRYEQYF. CDR3 DNA: TGTGCCACCAGTGACGCTAAAGGGACAGGGCGGTACGAGCAGTACTTC.